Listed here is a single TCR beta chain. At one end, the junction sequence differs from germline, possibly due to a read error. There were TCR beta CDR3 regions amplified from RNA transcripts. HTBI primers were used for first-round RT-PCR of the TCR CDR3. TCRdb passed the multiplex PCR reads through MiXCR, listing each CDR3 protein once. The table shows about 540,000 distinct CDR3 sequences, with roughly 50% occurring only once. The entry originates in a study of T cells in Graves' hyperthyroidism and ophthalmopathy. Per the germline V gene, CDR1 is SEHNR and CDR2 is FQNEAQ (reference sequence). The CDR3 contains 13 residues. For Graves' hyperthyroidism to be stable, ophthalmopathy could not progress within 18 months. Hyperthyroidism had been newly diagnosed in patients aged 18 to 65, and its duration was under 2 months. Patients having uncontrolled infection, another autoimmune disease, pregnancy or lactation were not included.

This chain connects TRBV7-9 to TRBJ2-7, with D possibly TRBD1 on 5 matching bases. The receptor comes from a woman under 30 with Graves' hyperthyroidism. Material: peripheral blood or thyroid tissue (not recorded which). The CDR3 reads CASSQGSSYEQCF. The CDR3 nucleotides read TGTGCCAGCAGCCAGGGCAGTTCCTACGAGCAGTGCTTC.